The source of this T cell receptor (beta chain) is a study of T-cell memory formation after mild COVID-19. In the study overall: TCR clusters showed largely donor specificity. General observations from the study: SARS-CoV-2 specificity of second-wave clones peaking day 37 was unconfirmed.

TCR alpha and TCR beta cDNA libraries with sample barcodes and UMIs came from 5'RACE using constant-segment primers. TCRdb reprocessed the 5' RACE reads with MiXCR, giving one entry per CDR3 protein. The data hold hundreds of thousands of distinct CDR3 sequences, with approximately 15% observed a single time. This clonotype occurred a few times. What it binds is not known. CDR1 is KGHDR, CDR2 SFDVKD, per germline. V shed 0 bases and J 3 bases; nucleotides not matched to a gene: 9. The length of the CDR3 is 18 residues. The chain couples TRBV24-1 to TRBJ2-1; 8 bases fit TRBD1. Source material: PBMCs or a T cell subset sorted from them (not recorded which). The TCR sequence derives from an adult woman who had mild COVID-19 (a few samples of this study predate the infection). Cell type and time point are not known. Here the CDR3 reads CATSDLGTGRPNYNEQFF. The DNA for the CDR3 is TGTGCCACCAGTGATTTGGGGACAGGAAGACCAAACTACAATGAGCAGTTCTTC.